This T cell receptor beta chain was identified in a study of T cell responses to AZD1222 COVID-19 vaccine. Sequencing was performed with immunoSEQ multiplex PCR; in TCRdb, only in-frame clones are kept and a portion is missing. This sample has over 60,000 clones; roughly 84% occur once, and the top ten carry about 24%. Study results and limitations: Sampled repertoires all dated from after the peak T cell response. Donors in the cohort were predominantly white British and more often female, and clonal diversity was possibly underestimated. Just a handful of people given AZD1222 tested seropositive at baseline. Distributed over spike, vaccine-associated CD4 TCRs predominated at 160-218 and 743-854.

Regarding this clone: Its specificity is not known.

The origin of this receptor is an adult in good health. Sample: peripheral blood, taken on day 0 of AZD1222 vaccination.

The CDR3 sequence: CASSPDRGYDTEAFF. The DNA of the CDR3 is TGTGCCAGCAGTCCGGACAGGGGTTATGACACTGAAGCTTTCTTT. This chain connects TRBV28 to TRBJ1-1; 9 nucleotides match TRBD1. Germline CDR1 MDHEN, CDR2 SYDVKM. The CDR3 is 15 residues long. V trimming: 5 bases; J trimming: 3 bases; junction bases outside the gene matches: 7.